This section outlines one T cell receptor beta chain sequence together with its context. Its antigen is still unknown. This sample was taken from a study of shared clonotypes between healthy human individuals. Looking at the study overall: Each donor's CD4 naive and CD4 memory cells filled three plates apiece, CD8 naive two, and CD8 memory one. Overall study findings and caveats: At large depth, rarefaction still showed sorted-subset sequencing to be incomplete.

Naive CD8 isolation took CD45RO-negative cells positively selected for CCR7 and excluded terminally differentiated effector memory CD45RA+ cells. The germline CDR1 and CDR2 sequences are SGHRS and YFSETQ. V lost 3 bases and J lost 8, with 14 bases in between. There are 14 residues in the CDR3. Data came from immunoSEQ multiplex PCR; TCRdb stores just in-frame clones and leaves some out. Of around 2,100,000 clones listed, about 95% were seen once; the top ten hold under 1.5%. What was sequenced was naive CD8+ T cells sorted from blood. The chain has TRBV5-1 and TRBJ1-4; D gene ambiguous. The clonotype comes from a man aged 18 to 29 in good health. The CDR3 DNA reads as TGCGCCAGCAGCTCGGAGGCGGGGTGGGAAAAACTGTTTTTT. Translating it yields CASSSEAGWEKLFF.